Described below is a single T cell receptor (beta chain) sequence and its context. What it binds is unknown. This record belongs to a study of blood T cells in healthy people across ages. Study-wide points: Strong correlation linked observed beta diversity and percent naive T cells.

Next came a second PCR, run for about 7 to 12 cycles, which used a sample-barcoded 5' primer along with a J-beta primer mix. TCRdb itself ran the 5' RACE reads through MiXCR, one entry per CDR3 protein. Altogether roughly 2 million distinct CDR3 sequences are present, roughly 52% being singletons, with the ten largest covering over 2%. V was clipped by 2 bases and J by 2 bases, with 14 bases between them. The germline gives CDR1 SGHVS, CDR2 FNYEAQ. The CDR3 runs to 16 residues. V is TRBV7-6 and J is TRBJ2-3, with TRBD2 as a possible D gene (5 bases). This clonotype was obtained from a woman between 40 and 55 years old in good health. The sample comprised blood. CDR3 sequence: CASSLTEAPFTDTQYF. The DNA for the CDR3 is TGTGCCAGCAGCTTAACGGAGGCCCCTTTCACAGATACGCAGTATTTT.